This T cell receptor beta chain was identified during a study of shared clonotypes between healthy human individuals. Assay execution proceeded at the deep level. Clones were read by immunoSEQ multiplex PCR, and TCRdb kept only the in-frame ones, dropping some. The sample has about 2,200,000 clones; 85% to 95% are singletons. Cells designated naive CD8 were CD45RO-negative and were positively selected for CCR7, with terminally differentiated effector memory CD45RA+ cells excluded. CDR1 and CDR2 from the germline V gene are WNHNN and SYGVQD (reference sequence). V lost 2 bases to trimming and J lost 0 bases, with 9 bases between them. The CDR3 contains 15 residues.

The chain joins TRBV10-1 to TRBJ2-3; D unresolved. The sequence derives from a man between 18 and 29 years old in good health. Some clones in this sample may be carry-over from other donors' samples. Sequencing was done on a sample of naive CD8+ T cells from PBMCs. The CDR3: CASSERALSTDTQYF. The CDR3 DNA reads TGCGCCAGCAGTGAGCGAGCGCTAAGCACAGATACGCAGTATTTT.